This TCR beta chain was identified in a study of CD8 T cells in ankylosing spondylitis. Study observations and caveats: Reports say disease-linked clones showed up significantly more in matched ankylosing spondylitis synovial fluid. Ankylosing spondylitis blood appeared to carry a characteristic TCR beta motif of roughly 8 highly homologous variants.

This clonotype was found many times. The target antigen is unknown. This CDR3 has 15 residues. V dropped 2 bases and J dropped 2 bases, with 10 bases sitting between them. CDR1 is MNHEY, CDR2 SVGEGT, per germline. MiXCR, applied by TCRdb to the 5' RACE reads, yields one record per CDR3 protein. This table has 100,000 to 150,000 distinct CDR3 sequences, 9.3% appearing once. The sample was blood, either unsorted or a sorted T cell fraction (not recorded which). This TCR came from a male donor with ankylosing spondylitis or in good health (not recorded which). The chain couples TRBV6-2 or TRBV6-3 to TRBJ1-5, with D tentatively TRBD1 (5 bases). The CDR3 region is CASSYGGSGNQPQHF. Written as DNA, the CDR3 is TGTGCCAGCAGTTACGGGGGATCTGGCAATCAGCCCCAGCATTTT.